This T cell receptor beta chain was sequenced in a study of CD8 T cells in Susac syndrome. Germline-derived CDR1 and CDR2 are MNHEY and SVGEGT. The CDR3 is 15 amino acids. V dropped 0 bases and J dropped 3; count of bases not matched to a gene: 5. The RNA, about 0.5 to 1 ug, was put through reverse transcription using random hexamers. Amplification of TCR beta CDR3 was carried out by immunoSEQ multiplex PCR, which covered 54 Vbeta and 13 Jbeta segments. TCRdb independently ran MiXCR on the immunoSEQ multiplex PCR reads; one entry per CDR3 protein. The sample contains roughly 150,000 distinct CDR3 sequences, 94% of which appear only once. Sequencing targeted TCR beta in T cells from blood (CD8+ and CD4+). The multiple sclerosis control group was made up of treatment-naive patients with stable or active relapsing-remitting disease.

Source material: CD8+ T cells from PBMCs. The rearrangement uses TRBV6-2 or TRBV6-3 and TRBJ2-7, with 7 nucleotides matching TRBD2. The TCR sequence derives from a human donor with multiple sclerosis. The DNA for the CDR3 is TGTGCCAGCAGTTACTCGGGCAGGGACTACTACGAGCAGTACTTC. Translation gives CASSYSGRDYYEQYF.